This TCR beta chain was found in a study of Graves' ophthalmopathy and Graves' hyperthyroidism. The TCR beta CDR3 regions underwent amplification from RNA transcripts. Second-round multiplex PCR came after a first-round RT-PCR that employed HTBI primers. A single record per CDR3 protein comes from TCRdb applying MiXCR to the multiplex PCR reads. There are 500,000 to 600,000 distinct CDR3 sequences in the sample; roughly 40% occur only once, and about 4.2% lies in the top ten. The V segment lost 5 bases and the J segment 5 bases; nucleotides outside the gene matches: 5. This CDR3 region has 15 residues. Germline V gene sequence: CDR1 LNHDA, CDR2 SQIVND (reference sequence).

The TCR originated in an adult man with Graves' hyperthyroidism. The sample taken for sequencing was peripheral blood or thyroid tissue (not recorded which). The V call is TRBV19, the J call TRBJ2-3; TRBD2 matches at 12 bases. CDR3 sequence: CASSPQGLAGDTQYF. The DNA of the CDR3 is TGTGCCAGTAGTCCCCAGGGACTAGCGGGAGATACGCAGTATTTT.